One and the same sample provided the 21 T cell receptor beta chains below, sequenced in a study of blood T cell repertoires in COVID-19. TCRdb's copy holds only in-frame clones and misses some; the assay was immunoSEQ multiplex PCR. Of 260,000 or so clones in the sample, roughly 87% were seen once. Sequenced sample: peripheral blood. The receptors here all came from a human donor in a cohort sampled during active COVID-19.

This rearrangement joins TRBV12-3 or TRBV12-4 to TRBJ2-7; the D is unclear. Deletions cut 5 bases from V and 3 bases from J, with 8 bases between. The CDR3 is 12 residues long. CDR3 amino acids: CASSPNFYEQYF. The CDR3 DNA is TGTGCCAGCAGTCCCAACTTCTACGAGCAGTACTTC.

The rearrangement joins TRBV18 to TRBJ1-2; 10 bases align to TRBD1. Germline loops: CDR1 KGHSH, CDR2 LQKENI. The CDR3 is made up of 15 amino acids. The V and J ends lost 1 base and 4 bases, in that order; junction bases with no gene match: 3. In nucleotides, the CDR3 is TGTGCCAGCTCACCACGGGGACAGGGGAGCTATGGCTACACCTTC. Amino acids: CASSPRGQGSYGYTF.

This clone showed up just once. The chain carries TRBV7-8 and TRBJ1-2; a possible D gene is TRBD1 (5 bases). The V gene lost 1 base and the J gene lost 1 base, with 13 bases spanning the gap. The CDR3 length is 16 residues. Per the germline V gene, CDR1 is SGHVS and CDR2 is FQNEAQ. In DNA form, the CDR3 reads TGTGCCAGCAGCTTAGTGGGGGGGGAATTTAACTATGGCTACACCTTC. Amino acids: CASSLVGGEFNYGYTF.

The chain has TRBV5-5 and TRBJ2-1; 13 bases fit TRBD2. Germline values: CDR1 SGHKS, CDR2 YYEKEE (reference sequence). This CDR3 is built from 16 residues. V shed 3 bases and J 7 bases; nucleotides not matched to a gene: 7. The CDR3 sequence is CASSSTGLAGWNEQFF. The CDR3, as DNA: TGTGCCAGCAGCTCTACGGGACTAGCGGGATGGAATGAGCAGTTCTTC.

The chain employs TRBV6-5 and TRBJ2-7; 7 bases fit TRBD1. Looked up from germline, CDR1 is MNHEY and CDR2 is SVGAGI. V shed 10 bases, J shed 3 bases, and the junction held 9 bases outside the gene matches. This CDR3 is built from 13 residues. CDR3 sequence: CATAKTGNYEQYF. The CDR3 region has the DNA TGTGCCACCGCTAAGACAGGGAACTACGAGCAGTACTTC.

The rearrangement joins TRBV16 to TRBJ2-7; the match to TRBD2 covers 13 bases. The germline gives CDR1 KGHSY, CDR2 FQNENV. This CDR3 region has 17 residues. The V gene end was trimmed by 1 base and the J gene end by 3 bases; junction bases not matched to a gene: 6. CDR3 DNA sequence: TGTGCCAGCAGCCAATTGGGACTAGCGGGGTTTGACTACGAGCAGTACTTC. It encodes CASSQLGLAGFDYEQYF.

J is TRBJ2-1 and V is TRBV2; 8 bases are a match to TRBD1. The CDR3 is 14 residues long. After removal of 10 bases from V and 4 bases from J, the junction contained 9 bases not matched to a gene. Germline V CDR1 and CDR2: SNHLY, FYNNEI. The CDR3 DNA is TGTGCCATACTCGGGACAGGTAGTTACAATGAGCAGTTCTTC. It codes for CAILGTGSYNEQFF.

The V gene is TRBV28, the J gene TRBJ1-5, with D possibly TRBD1 on 6 matching bases. The CDR3 runs 17 residues. With 7 bases removed from V and 3 bases from J, the gap between germline ends came to 22 bases. Germline V gene sequence: CDR1 MDHEN, CDR2 SYDVKM. In DNA, the CDR3 is TGTGCCAGCACCACCCCCCTGGGGGCAGGGGACAATCAGCCCCAGCATTTT. Protein: CASTTPLGAGDNQPQHF.

This clone has a single count. The V call is TRBV7-2, the J call TRBJ2-5; 8 bases agree with TRBD2. Germline V gives CDR1 SGHTA, CDR2 FQGNSA. The V and J ends lost 1 base and 4 bases, in that order; junction bases with no gene match: 2. The CDR3 totals 14 residues. Here the CDR3 reads CASSLGLALETQYF. Written as DNA, the CDR3 is TGTGCCAGCAGCTTAGGACTAGCGCTAGAGACCCAGTACTTC.

The chain employs TRBV5-6 and TRBJ2-7, with 11 bases that match TRBD2. Per the germline V gene, CDR1 is SGHDT and CDR2 is YYEEEE. Trimming removed 9 bases from V and 4 bases from J; junction bases left unmatched: 15. The CDR3 spans 16 residues. CDR3 bases: TGTGCCAACGGCCCGCTAGCGGGGGGCTCGGGTTACGAGCAGTACTTC. Translating it yields CANGPLAGGSGYEQYF.

This clone was counted a single time. This sequence joins TRBV6-2 or TRBV6-3 and TRBJ1-5; no clear D gene. CDR3 length: 17 residues. The germline CDR1 and CDR2 sequences are MNHEY and SVGEGT. Trimming shortened V by 0 bases and J by 2 bases, and 14 bases separated the two germline ends. This CDR3 reads CASSYSKGAGGNQPQHF. The CDR3 DNA is TGTGCCAGCAGTTACTCGAAGGGCGCCGGGGGCAATCAGCCCCAGCATTTT.

The genes are TRBV6-1 and TRBJ2-7, with D possibly matching TRBD1 (5 bases). The CDR3 covers 16 residues. The V end lost 2 bases, the J end lost 0 bases, and 14 bases lay between the germline ends. Germline CDR1 is MNHNS and CDR2 is SASEGT. The CDR3 DNA reads as TGTGCCAGCAGTGAATTAGGTGGGGCCCGCTCCTACGAGCAGTACTTC. Translating gives CASSELGGARSYEQYF.

V is TRBV19 and J is TRBJ2-7, with 13 nucleotides matching TRBD2. The V segment lost 2 bases and the J segment 4 bases; nucleotides outside the gene matches: 5. The CDR3 loop spans 16 amino acids. Germline V lookup: CDR1 LNHDA, CDR2 SQIVND (reference sequence). The DNA for the CDR3 is TGTGCCAGTAGTATACGACTAGCGGGAGGAAGATACGAGCAGTACTTC. Its translation: CASSIRLAGGRYEQYF.

This clone has just one count. V gene TRBV7-9 combines with J gene TRBJ2-7; the match to TRBD2 covers 9 bases. The J segment lost 6 bases and the V segment lost 5 bases, leaving 11 bases of the junction unmatched. The CDR3 contains 15 residues. Germline V gives CDR1 SEHNR, CDR2 FQNEAQ (reference sequence). CDR3 protein: CASSLGSGRGLEQYF. In DNA, the CDR3 is TGTGCCAGCAGCCTAGGTAGCGGGAGAGGTCTCGAGCAGTACTTC.

This rearrangement joins TRBV12-3 or TRBV12-4 to TRBJ1-2; TRBD1 is a possible D gene (5 bases). V gave up 10 bases and J gave up 4 bases, with 16 bases separating them. CDR3 size: 13 residues. The CDR3 sequence is CATREGAAYGYTF. The CDR3 nucleotides are TGTGCCACCAGGGAGGGCGCCGCCTATGGCTACACCTTC.

This clone was recorded only once. The chain joins TRBV11-2 to TRBJ2-5; no definite D call. The CDR3 totals 13 residues. The V end was cut by 5 bases, the J end by 2 bases, with 9 bases between. CDR1 SGHAT and CDR2 FQNNGV come from the germline V gene. The chain's CDR3 is CASSPFGQETQYF. The DNA of the CDR3 is TGTGCCAGCAGCCCCTTCGGGCAAGAGACCCAGTACTTC.

V is TRBV28 and J is TRBJ1-1; D gene uncertain. The CDR3 extends over 11 amino acids. V gave up 7 bases and J gave up 8 bases, with 11 bases separating them. Per germline, CDR1 MDHEN and CDR2 SYDVKM. The CDR3 sequence is CASTTPQEAFF. Written as DNA, the CDR3 is TGTGCCAGCACCACTCCTCAAGAAGCTTTCTTT.

This clone was seen only once. J is TRBJ2-7 and V is TRBV11-2, with TRBD2 matching over 10 bases. From germline, CDR1 is SGHAT and CDR2 FQNNGV. The CDR3 has 15 residues. V gave up 6 bases and J gave up 2 bases; unmatched junction bases: 7. In nucleotides, the CDR3 is TGTGCCAGCAGTCAAATAGCGGGGGGAGCCTACGAGCAGTACTTC. Its protein is CASSQIAGGAYEQYF.

This sequence joins TRBV28 and TRBJ1-2; 7 bases line up with TRBD1. The CDR3 is 12 amino acids. Germline CDR1 reads MDHEN; CDR2 reads SYDVKM. Trimming cost V 3 bases and J 7 bases; bases outside gene matches: 2. The CDR3 region is CASSLRGLGYTF. The CDR3 DNA reads as TGTGCCAGCAGTTTGAGGGGGCTTGGCTACACCTTC.

V and J are TRBV11-3 and TRBJ1-1; D is perhaps TRBD1 (6 bases). Germline CDR1 reads SGHNT; CDR2 reads YENEEA. V shed 4 bases and J shed 1 base, with 10 bases lying between them. The CDR3 extends over 14 amino acids. CDR3 in amino acids: CASSSDSRNTEAFF. The CDR3 nucleotides are TGTGCCAGCAGCTCGGACAGTAGGAACACTGAAGCTTTCTTT.

The chain uses TRBV28 and TRBJ1-1; tentative D call: TRBD1 (6 bases). CDR1 is MDHEN and CDR2 is SYDVKM in the germline V gene. The CDR3 runs to 15 residues. Trimming stripped 3 bases from V and 5 bases from J, with 16 bases between. This CDR3 is CASSFGRGMFTEAFF. CDR3 DNA sequence: TGTGCCAGCAGTTTCGGGAGGGGGATGTTTACTGAAGCTTTCTTT.